Listed here are 26 T cell receptor beta chains from one sample, sequenced in a study of blood T cell repertoires in COVID-19. Repertoires were generated with immunoSEQ multiplex PCR, while TCRdb's copy carries only in-frame clones and drops some. The data contain 120,000 to 150,000 clones, about 86% of them singletons. Sequencing used peripheral blood. The receptors come from a woman in her fifties or sixties with acute or convalescent COVID-19.

The J gene is TRBJ1-6, the V gene TRBV28; 12 bases are a match to TRBD1. Germline lookup yields CDR1 MDHEN and CDR2 SYDVKM. This CDR3 comprises 17 residues. The V segment lost 6 bases and the J segment 7 bases; nucleotides outside the gene matches: 10. CDR3 sequence reads: CASRTGTGGRENSPLHF. CDR3 sequence (DNA): TGTGCCAGCAGAACCGGGACAGGGGGCCGGGAAAATTCACCCCTCCACTTT. Full variable domain (missing parts from reference TRBV28 and TRBJ1-6): DVKVTQSSRYLVKRTGEKVFLECVQDMDHENMFWYRQDPGLGLRLIYFSYDVKMKEKGDIPEGYSVSREKKERFSLILESASTNQTSMYLCASRTGTGGRENSPLHFGNGTRLTVT.

V and J are TRBV5-4 and TRBJ1-2; D is perhaps TRBD1 (6 bases). V was trimmed by 5 bases and J by 1 base, leaving 15 bases between them. This CDR3 has 15 residues. Germline V gene sequence: CDR1 SGHNT, CDR2 YYREEE (reference sequence). DNA for the CDR3: TGTGCCAGCAGAGGTGGACAGACTTATAACTATGGCTACACCTTC. It codes for CASRGGQTYNYGYTF.

The chain combines TRBV24-1 with TRBJ2-3; 7 nucleotides match TRBD2. CDR1 is KGHDR, CDR2 SFDVKD, per germline. The J segment lost 2 bases and the V segment lost 4 bases, leaving 5 bases of the junction unmatched. The CDR3 runs to 15 residues. CDR3 bases: TGTGCCACCAGTGACGGAGCGGGGTTCACAGATACGCAGTATTTT. Translating it yields CATSDGAGFTDTQYF.

The chain uses TRBV4-1 and TRBJ2-1, with 8 bases that match TRBD1. CDR3 length: 16 amino acids. V lost 3 bases, J lost 5 bases, and 9 bases stayed unmatched. Germline V gives CDR1 MGHRA, CDR2 YSYEKL. DNA for the CDR3: TGCGCCAGCAGCCAGCTGACAGGGGCGATAAACAATGAGCAGTTCTTC. Protein sequence: CASSQLTGAINNEQFF.

This sequence joins TRBV6-6 and TRBJ1-6; D gene uncertain. The CDR3 loop spans 14 amino acids. V was trimmed by 0 bases and J by 10 bases, leaving 10 bases between them. Germline CDR1 reads MNHNY; CDR2 reads SVGAGI (reference sequence). The CDR3 DNA is TGTGCCAGCAGTTACTCGGGAGACTTATCACCCCTCCACTTT. It specifies CASSYSGDLSPLHF.

In DNA form, the CDR3 reads TGTGCCAGCAGCTTGAAAGCCTCCTACAATGAGCAGTTCTTC. It yields the protein CASSLKASYNEQFF. The chain uses TRBV7-2 and TRBJ2-1; no firm D call. Germline-derived CDR1 and CDR2 are SGHTA and FQGNSA. V was trimmed by 3 bases and J by 0 bases, leaving 6 bases between them. The length of the CDR3 is 14 residues.

The chain recombines TRBV18 with TRBJ1-3; 10 bases line up with TRBD1. This CDR3 has 16 amino acids. Germline trimming cut 3 bases from V and 4 bases from J; bases unmatched to any gene: 6. CDR1 is KGHSH and CDR2 is LQKENI in the germline V gene. This chain's CDR3 is CASSPGQGFFGNTIYF. CDR3 nucleotides: TGTGCCAGCTCACCGGGACAGGGGTTCTTCGGAAACACCATATATTTT.

The rearrangement uses TRBV7-2 and TRBJ2-1, with D uncertain. CDR1 and CDR2 from the germline V gene are SGHTA and FQGNSA. The CDR3 has 15 residues. Trimming took off 5 bases at V and 0 bases at J, with 11 bases between the two ends. The CDR3 DNA sequence: TGTGCCAGCAGCCGCCAGGTGAGCTCCTACAATGAGCAGTTCTTC. Protein sequence: CASSRQVSSYNEQFF.

This clone was seen a handful of times. The rearrangement uses TRBV6-2 or TRBV6-3 and TRBJ1-2; D is ambiguous. CDR1 MNHEY and CDR2 SVGEGT come from the germline V gene. The CDR3 extends over 17 amino acids. Trimming shortened V by 4 bases and J by 8 bases, and 26 bases separated the two germline ends. CDR3 nucleotide sequence: TGTGCCAGCAGTTCCAAGCGGTCGGCTTGGAACCCGGAGGGCTACACCTTC. It translates to CASSSKRSAWNPEGYTF.

In regard to this clone: A junction end diverges from the germline sequence, so it may reflect a read error. The rearrangement joins TRBV20-1 to TRBJ2-7, with D perhaps TRBD2 (6 bases). Germline CDR1 DFQATT, CDR2 SNEGSKA (reference sequence). The CDR3 runs to 11 residues. The CDR3 is CSARGSYEPYF. The CDR3 nucleotides read TGCAGTGCTCGGGGGTCCTACGAGCCGTACTTC.

The chain couples TRBV2 to TRBJ1-1, with 10 bases lining up with TRBD1. Trimming took 5 bases from V and 0 from J; bases not matched to a gene: 6. The CDR3 contains 16 residues. Germline lookup yields CDR1 SNHLY and CDR2 FYNNEI. CDR3: CASSHPGQGMNTEAFF. CDR3 DNA: TGTGCCAGCAGTCATCCGGGACAGGGGATGAACACTGAAGCTTTCTTT.

This chain connects TRBV5-1 to TRBJ2-1; 15 bases agree with TRBD2. Germline CDR1 SGHRS, CDR2 YFSETQ. V was pared by 2 bases and J by 8 bases, with 11 bases of the junction left unmatched. This CDR3 comprises 18 residues. The CDR3 sequence: CASSFLGLAGGGFDEQFF. CDR3 nucleotides: TGCGCCAGCAGCTTCCTGGGACTAGCGGGGGGAGGTTTTGATGAGCAGTTCTTC.

This clone was counted once. The chain is built from TRBV4-2 and TRBJ1-2; D unclear. The CDR3 length is 12 residues. The ends were cut back, 0 bases at V and 11 bases at J, with 10 bases in the middle. Germline CDR1 LGHNA, CDR2 YNFKEQ. CDR3 nucleotide sequence: TGTGCCAGCAGCCAAGATAGAGTTTGGTACACCTTC. This sequence encodes CASSQDRVWYTF.

V and J are TRBV10-3 and TRBJ2-3; 7 bases align to TRBD1. Trimming took 9 bases from V and 0 from J; bases not matched to a gene: 9. Germline V gene lookup returns CDR1 ENHRY and CDR2 SYGVKD. The CDR3 has 15 amino acids. The CDR3 nucleotides read TGTGCCATACAACAGGGGACGCATAGCACAGATACGCAGTATTTT. It is translated as CAIQQGTHSTDTQYF.

The chain combines TRBV18 with TRBJ1-1, with 9 nucleotides matching TRBD1. CDR3 size: 13 residues. Germline V gives CDR1 KGHSH, CDR2 LQKENI. J gave up 6 bases and V 6 bases, and 5 bases lay outside the gene matches. The CDR3 spells CASSLRDRAEAFF. The CDR3 DNA reads TGTGCCAGCTCTCTCCGGGACAGGGCTGAAGCTTTCTTT.

The chain uses TRBV3-1 (or the pseudogene TRBV3-2) and TRBJ1-2; D gene unclear. V was clipped by 3 bases and J by 4 bases, with 12 bases between them. Germline V CDR1 and CDR2: LGHDT, YNNKEL (reference sequence). The CDR3 loop spans 14 amino acids. The CDR3 nucleotides read TGTGCCAGCAGCCAGGGAGGGTCCTTCTATGGCTACACCTTC. Protein: CASSQGGSFYGYTF.

The rearrangement joins TRBV3-1 (or the pseudogene TRBV3-2) to TRBJ2-3, with 7 bases matching TRBD2. This CDR3 is built from 16 residues. The ends lost 1 base at V and 2 bases at J; junction bases unmatched: 6. Looked up from germline, CDR1 is LGHDT and CDR2 is YNNKEL (reference sequence). For the CDR3, the DNA is TGTGCCAGCAGCCAAGGTCTAGCGGATAACACAGATACGCAGTATTTT. This encodes CASSQGLADNTDTQYF.

This clone was detected only once. The chain combines TRBV18 with TRBJ2-7; D possibly corresponds to TRBD2 (5 bases). In germline, CDR1 is KGHSH, CDR2 LQKENI. V was cut by 0 bases and J by 6 bases, with 9 bases left in between. This CDR3 contains 13 residues. Here the CDR3 DNA reads TGTGCCAGCTCACCACCAGGAGAGGGCGAGCAGTACTTC. Amino acids: CASSPPGEGEQYF.

V gene TRBV28 combines with J gene TRBJ1-5; a possible D gene is TRBD1 (5 bases). Germline loops: CDR1 MDHEN, CDR2 SYDVKM. This CDR3 is built from 18 residues. V was trimmed by 2 bases and J by 5 bases, leaving 22 bases between them. In DNA form, the CDR3 reads TGTGCCAGCAGTTTAGCGGGGTTTGTGGGGGGAAAAGATCAGCCCCAGCATTTT. It encodes CASSLAGFVGGKDQPQHF.

The chain joins TRBV4-3 to TRBJ2-7; TRBD1 aligns across 12 bases. There are 14 residues in the CDR3. Germline CDR1 is LGHNA and CDR2 is YSLEER. The trim removed 3 bases at V and 5 bases at J, leaving 2 bases unmatched. This CDR3 is CASSQGQGANEQYF. The DNA for the CDR3 is TGCGCCAGCAGCCAGGGACAGGGGGCCAACGAGCAGTACTTC.

This sequence joins TRBV19 and TRBJ1-1; TRBD1 is a possible D gene (5 bases). The CDR3 length is 14 residues. The V end was cut by 3 bases, the J end by 4 bases, with 12 bases between. Germline V gives CDR1 LNHDA, CDR2 SQIVND (reference sequence). The CDR3 reads CASSIRAQGTEAFF. In DNA, the CDR3 is TGTGCCAGTAGTATCCGGGCTCAGGGCACTGAAGCTTTCTTT. Based on the CDR3 plus reference TRBV19 and TRBJ1-1, the full variable domain is DGGITQSPKYLFRKEGQNVTLSCEQNLNHDAMYWYRQDPGQGLRLIYYSQIVNDFQKGDIAEGYSVSREKKESFPLTVTSAQKNPTAFYLCASSIRAQGTEAFFGQGTRLTVV.

The chain carries TRBV30 and TRBJ1-1; 9 bases line up with TRBD1. The V and J ends lost 2 bases and 5 bases, in that order; junction bases with no gene match: 3. The CDR3 has 13 amino acids. The germline CDR1 and CDR2 sequences are GTSNPN and SVGIG (reference sequence). CDR3 amino acids: CAWSRQGGTEAFF. The CDR3 DNA reads TGTGCCTGGAGTCGACAGGGGGGAACTGAAGCTTTCTTT.

The gene calls are TRBV7-2 and TRBJ1-4, with 7 bases matching TRBD1. CDR1 is SGHTA and CDR2 is FQGNSA in the germline V gene. The CDR3 totals 15 residues. Trimming took 8 bases from V and 4 from J; bases not matched to a gene: 10. The CDR3 nucleotides read TGTGCCAGCTCGGCTTTAACAGGGGTTAATGAAAAACTGTTTTTT. This codes for CASSALTGVNEKLFF.

CDR3 amino acids: CASSRGRSTDTQYF. The CDR3 coding sequence is TGTGCCAGCAGCCGCGGGAGAAGCACAGATACGCAGTATTTT. The V and J genes are TRBV9 and TRBJ2-3, with 7 positions matching TRBD2. CDR1 SGDLS and CDR2 YYNGEE come from the germline V gene. The CDR3 covers 14 residues. With 4 bases clipped from V and 0 bases from J, the junction kept 2 bases outside the gene matches.

Note on this clone: Additional DNA sequences in this sample encode the identical CDR3. The J gene is TRBJ1-5, the V gene TRBV7-2; D is ambiguous. Looked up from germline, CDR1 is SGHTA and CDR2 is FQGNSA. Trimming took off 1 base at V and 7 bases at J, with 5 bases between the two ends. The CDR3 runs 12 residues. CDR3 nucleotides: TGTGCCAGCAGCTTAGACTCCCAGCCCCAGCATTTT. This gives the protein CASSLDSQPQHF.

This chain connects TRBV2 to TRBJ2-7; D is perhaps TRBD1 (5 bases). V was shortened by 5 bases and J by 12 bases, with 20 bases between the two germline ends. The CDR3 is 13 amino acids. CDR1 SNHLY and CDR2 FYNNEI come from the germline V gene. The CDR3 nucleotides are TGTGCCAGCAGTACCCGGGCAGGGCAAGACGGGTACTTC. Amino acid sequence: CASSTRAGQDGYF.